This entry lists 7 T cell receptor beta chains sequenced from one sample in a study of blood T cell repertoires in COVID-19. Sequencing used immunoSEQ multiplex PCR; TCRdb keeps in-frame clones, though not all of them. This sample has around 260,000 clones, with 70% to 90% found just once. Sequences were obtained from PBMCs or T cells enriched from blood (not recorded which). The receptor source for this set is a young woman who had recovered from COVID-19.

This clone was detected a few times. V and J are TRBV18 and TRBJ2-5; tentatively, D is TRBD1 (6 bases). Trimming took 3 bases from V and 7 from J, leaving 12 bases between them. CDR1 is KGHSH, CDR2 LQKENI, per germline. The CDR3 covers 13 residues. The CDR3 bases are TGTGCCAGCTCACCGGGACATCTGGGGACCCAGTACTTC. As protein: CASSPGHLGTQYF.

The CDR3 bases are TGTGCCAGCAGTCCCACAGGGGATCCCTATGGCTACACCTTC. This codes for CASSPTGDPYGYTF. The chain carries TRBV27 and TRBJ1-2; TRBD1 agrees at 7 bases. Germline CDR1 is MNHEY and CDR2 is SMNVEV (reference sequence). The CDR3 covers 14 residues. Germline trimming cut 5 bases from V and 4 bases from J; bases unmatched to any gene: 7.

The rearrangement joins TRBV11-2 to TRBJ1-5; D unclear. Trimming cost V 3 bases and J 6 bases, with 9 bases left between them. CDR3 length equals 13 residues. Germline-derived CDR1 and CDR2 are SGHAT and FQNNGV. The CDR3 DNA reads TGTGCCAGCAGCTTGGAGAGGAGTCAGCCCCAGCATTTT. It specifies CASSLERSQPQHF.

The CDR3 spells CASSLRVDRQGSITEAFF. The CDR3 DNA follows: TGTGCCAGCAGCTTAAGGGTCGATAGACAGGGTAGTATCACTGAAGCTTTCTTT. The J gene is TRBJ1-1, the V gene TRBV13, with TRBD1 identical over 7 bases. This CDR3 is 18 amino acids long. Germline CDR1 is PRHDT and CDR2 is FYEKMQ (reference sequence). V shed 2 bases, J shed 4 bases, and the junction held 16 bases outside the gene matches.

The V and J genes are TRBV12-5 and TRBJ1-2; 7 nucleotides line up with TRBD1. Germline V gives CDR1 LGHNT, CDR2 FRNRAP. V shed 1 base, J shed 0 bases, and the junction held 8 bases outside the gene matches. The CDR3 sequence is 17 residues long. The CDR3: CASGLAGTEPSNYGYTF. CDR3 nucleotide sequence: TGTGCTAGTGGTTTGGCCGGGACAGAACCCTCTAACTATGGCTACACCTTC.

The CDR3 DNA is TGTGCCAGCAGCGTATCCGGGACAACCACCGGTGAAAAACTGTTTTTT. This codes for CASSVSGTTTGEKLFF. The rearrangement uses TRBV9 and TRBJ1-4, with D possibly matching TRBD1 (6 bases). Deletions cut 1 base from V and 7 bases from J, with 17 bases between. CDR3 length equals 16 residues. CDR1 and CDR2 (germline): SGDLS, YYNGEE.

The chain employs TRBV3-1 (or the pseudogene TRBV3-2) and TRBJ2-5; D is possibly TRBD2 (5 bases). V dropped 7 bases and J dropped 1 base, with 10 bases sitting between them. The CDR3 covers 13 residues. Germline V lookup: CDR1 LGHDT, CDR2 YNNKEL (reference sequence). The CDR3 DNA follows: TGTGCCAGCACTCAGCGGTTCCAAGAGACCCAGTACTTC. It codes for CASTQRFQETQYF.